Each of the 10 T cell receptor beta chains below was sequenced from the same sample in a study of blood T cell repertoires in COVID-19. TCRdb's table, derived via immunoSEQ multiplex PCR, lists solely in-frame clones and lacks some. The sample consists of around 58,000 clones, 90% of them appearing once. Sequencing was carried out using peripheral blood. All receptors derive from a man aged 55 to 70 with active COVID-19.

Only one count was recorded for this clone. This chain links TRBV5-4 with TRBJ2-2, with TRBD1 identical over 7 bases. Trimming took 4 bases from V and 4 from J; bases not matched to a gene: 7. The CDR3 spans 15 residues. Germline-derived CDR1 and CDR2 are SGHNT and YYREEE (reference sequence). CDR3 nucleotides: TGTGCCAGCAGCGGCTACGGGACAGCCACCGGGGAGCTGTTTTTT. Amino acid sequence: CASSGYGTATGELFF.

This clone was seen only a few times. The chain's CDR3 is CAISFGGDGYTF. DNA for the CDR3: TGTGCCATCAGTTTCGGAGGGGATGGCTACACCTTC. This sequence joins TRBV10-3 and TRBJ1-2, with a tentative D call TRBD1 (5 bases). Deletions cut 5 bases from V and 6 bases from J, with 10 bases between. CDR3 length equals 12 residues. Germline V gives CDR1 ENHRY, CDR2 SYGVKD.

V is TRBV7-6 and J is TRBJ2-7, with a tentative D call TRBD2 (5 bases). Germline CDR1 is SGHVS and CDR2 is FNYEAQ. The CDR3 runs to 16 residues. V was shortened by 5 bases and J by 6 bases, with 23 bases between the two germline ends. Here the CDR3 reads CASSPENGQKGSEQYF. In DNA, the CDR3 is TGTGCCAGCAGCCCAGAGAACGGGCAGAAAGGGAGCGAGCAGTACTTC.

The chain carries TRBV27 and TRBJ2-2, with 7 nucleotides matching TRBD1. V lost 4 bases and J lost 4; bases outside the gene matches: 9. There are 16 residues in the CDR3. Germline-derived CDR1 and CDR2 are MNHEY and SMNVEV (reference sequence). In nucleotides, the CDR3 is TGTGCCAGCAGTTCCCGGACAGGCCCGGGCACCGGGGAGCTGTTTTTT. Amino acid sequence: CASSSRTGPGTGELFF.

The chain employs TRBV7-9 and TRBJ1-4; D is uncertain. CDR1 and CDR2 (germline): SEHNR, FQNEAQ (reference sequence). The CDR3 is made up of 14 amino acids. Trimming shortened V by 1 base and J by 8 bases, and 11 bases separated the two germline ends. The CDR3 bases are TGTGCCAGCAGCTTAGGTCTAAGAGAGGAAAAACTGTTTTTT. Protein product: CASSLGLREEKLFF. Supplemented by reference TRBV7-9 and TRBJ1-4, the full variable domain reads DTGVSQNPRHKITKRGQNVTFRCDPISEHNRLYWYRQTLGQGPEFLTYFQNEAQLEKSRLLSDRFSAERPKGSFSTLEIQRTEQGDSAMYLCASSLGLREEKLFFGSGTQLSVL.

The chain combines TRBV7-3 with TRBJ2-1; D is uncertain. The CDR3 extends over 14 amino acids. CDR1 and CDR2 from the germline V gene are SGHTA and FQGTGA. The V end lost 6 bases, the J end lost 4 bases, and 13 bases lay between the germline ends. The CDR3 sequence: CASRGSYYYNEQFF. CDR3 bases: TGTGCCAGCAGAGGCTCCTACTATTACAATGAGCAGTTCTTC.

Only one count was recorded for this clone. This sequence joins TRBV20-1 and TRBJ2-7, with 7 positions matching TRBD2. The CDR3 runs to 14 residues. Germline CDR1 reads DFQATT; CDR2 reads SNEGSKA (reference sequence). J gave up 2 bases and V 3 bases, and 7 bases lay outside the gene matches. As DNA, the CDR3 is TGCAGTGCTAGTGGTCCTAGCGGCACCTACGAGCAGTACTTC. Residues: CSASGPSGTYEQYF.

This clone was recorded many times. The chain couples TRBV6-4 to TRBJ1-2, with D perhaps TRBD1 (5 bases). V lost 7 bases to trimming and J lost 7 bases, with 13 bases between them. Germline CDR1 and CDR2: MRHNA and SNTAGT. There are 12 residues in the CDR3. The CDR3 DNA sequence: TGTGCCAGCACCCGTAAAAGGGGTGGCTACACCTTC. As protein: CASTRKRGGYTF.

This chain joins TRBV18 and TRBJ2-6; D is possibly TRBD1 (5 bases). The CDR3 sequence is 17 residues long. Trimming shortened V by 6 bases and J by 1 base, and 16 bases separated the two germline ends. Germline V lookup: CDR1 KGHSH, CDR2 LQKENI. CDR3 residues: CASSRTARESGANVLTF. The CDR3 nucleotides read TGTGCCAGCTCGAGGACGGCCAGGGAATCTGGGGCCAACGTCCTGACTTTC.

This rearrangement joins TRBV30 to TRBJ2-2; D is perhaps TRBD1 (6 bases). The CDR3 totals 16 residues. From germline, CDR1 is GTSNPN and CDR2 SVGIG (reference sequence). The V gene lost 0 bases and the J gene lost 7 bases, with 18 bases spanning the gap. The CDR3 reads CAWSVHRDRAGGELFF. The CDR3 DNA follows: TGTGCCTGGAGTGTACACAGGGATAGAGCTGGCGGGGAGCTGTTTTTT.